A selection of T cell receptor beta chains follows, all from one sample in a study of T cell responses to AZD1222 COVID-19 vaccine. The table came from immunoSEQ multiplex PCR; TCRdb's copy has only in-frame clones and leaves some out. The sample holds 65,000 to 100,000 clones, 65% to 85% seen once. This material consisted of peripheral blood, taken on day 0 of AZD1222 vaccination. The receptors were gathered from an adult in good health. Each CDR3 is given with its conserved first and last residue. The D gene is left open where the match is weak.

D gene | V gene | CDR3 protein
NA | TRBV30 | CAWKTYTGELFF
NA | TRBV28 | CASGTLDNEQFF
NA | TRBV6-5 | CASGDPGTPQETQYF
TRBD2 | TRBV3-1/TRBV3-2 | CASSQVTGGAGELFF
TRBD2 | TRBV5-1 | CASSLGQLAGGQETQYF
NA | TRBV7-8 | CASSFRQVKNTGELFF
NA | TRBV7-9 | CASSDSGEWGEKLFF
NA | TRBV25-1 | CASSVGSYNSPLHF
TRBD1 | TRBV3-1/TRBV3-2 | CASSRGTARYGYTF
NA | TRBV11-2 | CASSLQGQLNTEAFF
NA | TRBV6-5 | CASSFLRNTNEKLFF
NA | TRBV18 | CASSPPFAAGGGYTF
NA | TRBV5-1 | CASRVDGDKTDTQYF
TRBD1 | TRBV4-1 | CASSQERDSEAFF
TRBD1 | TRBV3-1/TRBV3-2 | CASSQPRTGGSYGYTF
TRBD1 | TRBV5-1 | CASSLGTGSYNSPLHF
NA | TRBV6-5 | CASSTRDEQYF
NA | TRBV19 | CASSMREVNTEAFF
NA | TRBV7-9 | CASSSRMGNTDTQYF
TRBD1 | TRBV18 | CASSPTRDRSYTF
NA | TRBV18 | CASSRRAEAFF
TRBD2 | TRBV5-5 | CASSFYSLRPGLGQTDTQYF
NA | TRBV27 | CASSLSPGQPQHF
TRBD2 | TRBV3-1/TRBV3-2 | CASSQEGAGGPRETQYF
NA | TRBV7-2 | CASSSLNEQYF
NA | TRBV6-5 | CASRGSLNYGYTF